This is a list of T cell receptor beta chains from one sample in a study of T cells in Graves' hyperthyroidism and ophthalmopathy. Each CDR3 protein is one row after TCRdb ran MiXCR on the multiplex PCR reads. This table holds 250,000 or so distinct CDR3 sequences, about a sixth found once. Sequencing used blood. These receptors were collected from a woman younger than 30 with Graves' ophthalmopathy. CDR3s include the opening cysteine and the closing phenylalanine or tryptophan. Fields, in order: V gene, clone size, D gene, J gene, CDR3 protein, CDR3 DNA. A D gene is named only where the DNA matches it firmly. Expanded clones get a size class; other rows say once, few or many, or leave the size out.

TRBV19	NA	TRBD2	TRBJ2-1	CASSAYPSSGFYNEQFF	TGTGCCAGTAGTGCCTACCCATCTAGCGGGTTTTACAATGAGCAGTTCTTC
TRBV30	many	NA	TRBJ1-2	CAWSRGPARANYGYTF	TGTGCCTGGAGTCGGGGACCGGCGAGGGCTAACTATGGCTACACCTTC
TRBV4-1	NA	NA	TRBJ1-5	CASSQPGRIQPQHF	TGCGCCAGCAGCCAACCAGGGAGGATACAGCCCCAGCATTTT
TRBV11-2	many	NA	TRBJ1-3	CASSLSTVTGNTIYF	TGTGCCAGCAGCTTATCGACGGTCACTGGAAACACCATATATTTT
TRBV11-2	few	NA	TRBJ1-3	CASSPAGVGSGNTIYF	TGTGCCAGCAGCCCCGCCGGGGTGGGGTCTGGAAACACCATATATTTT
TRBV5-1	many	TRBD2	TRBJ2-1	CASSLVAGGPGEQFF	TGCGCCAGCAGCTTGGTGGCGGGGGGGCCCGGAGAGCAGTTCTTC
TRBV20-1	many	NA	TRBJ1-1	CSASEDIFGEAFF	TGCAGTGCTAGTGAAGATATTTTCGGTGAAGCTTTCTTT
TRBV9	many	TRBD2	TRBJ2-1	CASSASGISSNEQFF	TGTGCCAGCAGCGCCAGCGGGATAAGTTCCAATGAGCAGTTCTTC
TRBV20-1	NA	TRBD2	TRBJ2-1	CSARYGGAYNEQFF	TGCAGTGCTAGATACGGGGGGGCTTACAATGAGCAGTTCTTC
TRBV6-1	many	NA	TRBJ1-5	CASSDSPLILPQHF	TGTGCCAGCAGTGATTCGCCCCTTATCTTGCCCCAGCATTTT
TRBV11-2	NA	TRBD2	TRBJ2-4	CASSPIGGGKAKNIQYF	TGTGCCAGCAGCCCGATCGGGGGGGGCAAAGCCAAAAACATTCAGTACTTC
TRBV10-2	many	TRBD2	TRBJ2-4	CASSVDAGGSKNIQYF	TGCGCCAGCAGCGTAGACGCGGGAGGGTCCAAAAACATTCAGTACTTC
TRBV20-1	many	NA	TRBJ2-2	CSARGRGHYTGELFF	TGCAGTGCTAGGGGCCGGGGGCACTACACCGGGGAGCTGTTTTTT
TRBV11-2	NA	NA	TRBJ1-1	CASLNKGGTEAFF	TGTGCCAGCCTAAATAAGGGGGGTACTGAAGCTTTCTTT
TRBV27	NA	NA	TRBJ2-7	CAIRGGTVLEQYF	TGTGCCATCCGAGGGGGGACAGTACTCGAGCAGTACTTC
TRBV7-2	few	NA	TRBJ2-3	CASSLSLGTDTQYF	TGTGCCAGCAGCTTAAGCCTCGGCACAGATACGCAGTATTTT
TRBV4-1	many	TRBD2	TRBJ2-1	CASSQDPAGTSGSNEQFF	TGCGCCAGCAGCCAAGATCCGGCGGGGACTAGCGGGTCGAATGAGCAGTTCTTC
TRBV9	NA	NA	TRBJ2-3	CASSVAAGTDTQYF	TGTGCCAGCAGCGTAGCCGCGGGCACAGATACGCAGTATTTT
TRBV4-1	many	NA	TRBJ1-1	CASSQASGSPNGEAFF	TGCGCCAGCAGCCAAGCCTCCGGGAGCCCAAACGGTGAAGCTTTCTTT
TRBV28	few	NA	TRBJ2-7	CASSELGRSEQYF	TGTGCCAGCAGTGAGTTAGGGCGGAGCGAGCAGTACTTC